These T cell receptor beta chains were read from a single sample in a study of PD-1 blockade in classical Hodgkin lymphoma. This table comes from immunoSEQ multiplex PCR, and its TCRdb copy is limited to in-frame clones, with some not included. The sample has tens of thousands of clones, approximately 89% seen once. Sequencing used peripheral blood mononuclear cells (PBMCs), obtained before the second cycle of nivolumab. The receptors stem from a human donor with classical Hodgkin lymphoma. The CDR3 runs from the conserved cysteine through the conserved F or W. Fields, in order: V gene, clone size, J gene, D gene, CDR3 DNA, CDR3 protein. A D gene is named only where the DNA matches it firmly. Size is omitted from some rows. Given values are once, few, many or a class for expanded clones.

TRBV6-1	few	TRBJ1-2	.	TGTGCCAGCAGGGTGGACGGAAACTATGGCTACACCTTC	CASRVDGNYGYTF
TRBV5-4	few	TRBJ1-6	.	TGTGCCAGCAGCTCAGATACAGGAGCTGGATCACCCCTCCACTTT	CASSSDTGAGSPLHF
TRBV27	.	TRBJ1-1	.	TGTGCCAGCAGGACAGGAACACTGAGAGCTTTCTTT	CASRTGTLRAFF
TRBV27	few	TRBJ2-7	TRBD2	TGTGCCAGCAGACGGACTAGCGAGATCGAGCAGTACTTC	CASRRTSEIEQYF
TRBV11-2	.	TRBJ2-1	.	TGTGCCAGCAGCTTAGACCTAGAGGTTGAGCAGTTCTTC	CASSLDLEVEQFF
TRBV18	.	TRBJ2-5	TRBD2	TGTGCCAGCTCACCCGTAGCGGGCCTCACCCAAGAGACCCAGTACTTC	CASSPVAGLTQETQYF
TRBV5-1	.	TRBJ2-7	TRBD1	TGCGCCAGCAGCTTAACAGGGGGCTTCTACGAGCAGTACTTC	CASSLTGGFYEQYF
TRBV13	once	TRBJ2-7	TRBD2	TGTGCCAGCAGCTTAGACCCCAGACTAGCGGGAGTCTACGAGCAGTACTTC	CASSLDPRLAGVYEQYF
TRBV15	.	TRBJ1-4	.	TGTGCCACCAGCAGATACCCTGCGGGACTGTCTAATGAAAAACTGTTTTTT	CATSRYPAGLSNEKLFF
TRBV11-3	.	TRBJ2-2	.	TGTGCCAGCAGCTTAGCCCGGGGGCAGAACACCGGGGAGCTGTTTTTT	CASSLARGQNTGELFF
TRBV5-1	.	TRBJ2-7	.	TGCGCCAGCAGCCCCGGGGCCTCAAGGGGAACCTACGAGCAGTACTTC	CASSPGASRGTYEQYF
TRBV4-1	.	TRBJ1-5	.	TGCGCCAGCAGCCCCCGGGCCTTGGGGGATCAGCCCCAGCATTTT	CASSPRALGDQPQHF
TRBV6-8	few	TRBJ2-7	TRBD1	TGTGCCAGCAGTGGACAGGGGTGGGAGCAGTACTTC	CASSGQGWEQYF
TRBV2	.	TRBJ2-3	.	TGTGCCAGCATCGCCTCGGGGTCTAGCACAGATACGCAGTATTTT	CASIASGSSTDTQYF
TRBV27	.	TRBJ2-5	.	TGTGCCAGCAGTCCTATGGGGGGCGAGACCCAGTACTTC	CASSPMGGETQYF
TRBV10-2	.	TRBJ1-5	.	TGCGCCAGCAGTGTTGAAGGGGACAGCAATCAGCCCCAGCATTTT	CASSVEGDSNQPQHF
TRBV5-1	.	TRBJ2-7	.	TGCGCCAGCAGCTTGGGGTTAGCTTCTGACTACGAGCAGTACTTC	CASSLGLASDYEQYF
TRBV7-6	.	TRBJ2-2	.	TGTGCCAGCAGCCCCCGTAACACCGGGGAGCTGTTTTTT	CASSPRNTGELFF
TRBV6-6	few	TRBJ2-7	TRBD2	TGTGCCAGCGGGTGGGAGGGCCCCTCCTACGAGCAGTACTTC	CASGWEGPSYEQYF
TRBV4-1	.	TRBJ1-1	.	TGCGCCAGCAGCCGTGGACTTGAAGCTTTCTTT	CASSRGLEAFF
TRBV6-6	.	TRBJ1-5	.	TGTGCCAGCAGTGCAGGGATTGGCAATCAGCCCCAGCATTTT	CASSAGIGNQPQHF
TRBV2	.	TRBJ1-1	.	TGTGCCAGCAGTGAAGAAGCGGGCGCTGAAGCTTTCTTT	CASSEEAGAEAFF
TRBV27	.	TRBJ2-1	.	TGTGCCAGCAGTTTTTTCACAGGGAAGTTGTTCTTC	CASSFFTGKLFF
TRBV5-4	.	TRBJ2-1	.	TGTGCCAGCAGCTTGAGTAATGAGCAGTTCTTC	CASSLSNEQFF
TRBV11-2	.	TRBJ1-5	.	TGTGCCAGCAGCCTGAACAGGGCTCAGCCCCAGCATTTT	CASSLNRAQPQHF
TRBV5-4	.	TRBJ1-6	.	TGCGCCAGCAGCCAAGCTGGAAATTCACCCCTCCACTTT	CASSQAGNSPLHF
TRBV10-1	few	TRBJ2-7	.	TGCGCCAGCAGTGAGTCGCGGGACGTGGCAGTGCAGTACTTC	CASSESRDVAVQYF
TRBV4-1	.	TRBJ1-1	.	TGCGCCAGCAGCCCCACAGGGAGCACTGAAGCTTTCTTT	CASSPTGSTEAFF
TRBV4-1	.	TRBJ1-4	TRBD1	TGCGCCAGCACACAGAGGGGGCAGACTAATGAAAAACTGTTTTTT	CASTQRGQTNEKLFF
TRBV5-1	.	TRBJ1-2	.	TGCGCCAGCAGCTTGGGTTACAGGTTCCCCCTAACTTCCTATGGCTACACCTTC	CASSLGYRFPLTSYGYTF
TRBV27	once	TRBJ2-7	.	TGTGCCAGCAGGAGGACTTACACGGGCTACGAGCAGTACTTC	CASRRTYTGYEQYF
TRBV7-2	.	TRBJ2-1	TRBD2	TGTGCCAGCAGCATACTAGCGCACGAGCAGTTCTTC	CASSILAHEQFF
TRBV9	once	TRBJ2-1	TRBD2	TGTGCCAGCAGCGTAGGGGAGGGAATTGCCTACAATGAGCAGTTCTTC	CASSVGEGIAYNEQFF
TRBV11-2	.	TRBJ2-6	.	TGTGCCAGCAGCCCACTCGTCGGGGCCAACGTCCTGACTTTC	CASSPLVGANVLTF
TRBV10-2	.	TRBJ1-2	.	TGCGCCAGCAGTGAGTCAAAGGGGTTAACATATGGCTACACCTTC	CASSESKGLTYGYTF